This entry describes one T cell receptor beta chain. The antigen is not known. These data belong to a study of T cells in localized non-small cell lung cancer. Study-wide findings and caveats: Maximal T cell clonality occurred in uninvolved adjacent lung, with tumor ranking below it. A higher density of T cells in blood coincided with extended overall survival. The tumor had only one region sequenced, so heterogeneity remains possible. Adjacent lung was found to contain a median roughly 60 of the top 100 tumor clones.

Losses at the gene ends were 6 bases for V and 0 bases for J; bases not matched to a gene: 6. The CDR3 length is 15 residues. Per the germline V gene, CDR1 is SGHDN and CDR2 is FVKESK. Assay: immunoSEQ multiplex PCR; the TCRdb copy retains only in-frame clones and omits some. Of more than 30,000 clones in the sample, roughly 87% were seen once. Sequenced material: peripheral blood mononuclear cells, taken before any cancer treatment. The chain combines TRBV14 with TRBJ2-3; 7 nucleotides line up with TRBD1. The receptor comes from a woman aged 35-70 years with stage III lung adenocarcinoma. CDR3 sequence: CASSPGTASTDTQYF. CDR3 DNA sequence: TGTGCCAGCAGTCCCGGGACAGCTAGCACAGATACGCAGTATTTT.